This T cell receptor beta chain was sequenced for a study of CD4 and CD8 cells across lung adenocarcinoma regions. TCRdb recomputed calls from the PCR reads with MiXCR, one row per CDR3 protein. The table shows under 8,500 distinct CDR3 sequences, with 45% occurring only once. The CDR3 consists of 12 residues. Trimming stripped 6 bases from V and 4 bases from J, with 8 bases between. CDR1 and CDR2 (germline): MNHEY, SMNVEV (reference sequence). Localized lung adenocarcinoma, a non-small cell lung cancer, affected the donors. Sequencing input: CD8+ T cells from the center of a lung tumor. The origin of this receptor is a male donor with lung adenocarcinoma. The CD4 and CD8 labels of this study may be unreliable. The chain has TRBV27 and TRBJ2-3, with D perhaps TRBD1 (5 bases). The CDR3 loop reads CASRSQADTQYF. CDR3 nucleotide sequence: TGTGCCAGCAGATCACAGGCAGATACGCAGTATTTT.